Listed below are T cell receptor beta chains from one sample, sequenced in a study of cytomegalovirus exposure and HLA in healthy donors. The method was immunoSEQ multiplex PCR; TCRdb's version includes in-frame clones alone and lacks a portion of them. This table has fewer than 200,000 clones, about four fifths appearing once. Sequenced input: PBMCs. These receptors were obtained from a woman under 30 in good health and CMV-seronegative. The CDR3 runs from the conserved cysteine through the conserved F or W. D genes are given only for firm matches. Clone size appears in some rows only: once, few, many, or a class for an expanded clone.

clone size,J gene,CDR3 length,V gene,D gene,CDR3 DNA,CDR3 protein
NA,TRBJ2-3,13,TRBV18,NA,TGTGCCAGCTCAACGTCCAGGATGGATACGCAGTATTTT,CASSTSRMDTQYF
NA,TRBJ2-4,17,TRBV19,NA,TGTGCCAGTAGTATTCCTTCCGGGGTAGTAGCCAAAAACATTCAGTACTTC,CASSIPSGVVAKNIQYF
NA,TRBJ2-3,11,TRBV6-1,NA,TGTGCCAGCACCTACACAGATACGCAGTATTTT,CASTYTDTQYF
NA,TRBJ2-5,14,TRBV28,NA,TGTGCCAGCAGCCCGGTCCAGGGGAAAGAGACCCAGTACTTC,CASSPVQGKETQYF
few,TRBJ1-4,14,TRBV5-4,NA,TGTGCCAGCAGCTTGCAGTGGGAGAATGAAAAACTGTTTTTT,CASSLQWENEKLFF
NA,TRBJ2-7,14,TRBV30,TRBD1,TGTGCCTGGACCTCCGGGACAGGGGGTTACGAGCAGTACTTC,CAWTSGTGGYEQYF
NA,TRBJ2-2,16,TRBV18,TRBD2,TGTGCCAGCTCACCAATAGCGGGAGCACTCTCCGGGGAGCTGTTTTTT,CASSPIAGALSGELFF
NA,TRBJ2-1,16,TRBV7-9,TRBD2,TGTGCCAGCAGCTTAGGCCCGGGAGGGTCCTACAATGAGCAGTTCTTC,CASSLGPGGSYNEQFF
NA,TRBJ2-7,18,TRBV7-2,TRBD2,TGTGCCAGCAGCGTACGTCTTATTTTGGCGGGAGGGCCCCGCGAGCAGTACTTC,CASSVRLILAGGPREQYF
NA,TRBJ1-1,15,TRBV15,NA,TGTGCCACCAGCAGAGATAACAACAAAAACACTGAAGCTTTCTTT,CATSRDNNKNTEAFF
NA,TRBJ2-1,12,TRBV12-5,NA,TGTGCTAGTGGTTTGGTAGCGGTGGAGCAGTTCTTC,CASGLVAVEQFF
NA,TRBJ1-3,15,TRBV30,NA,TGTGCCTGGGGCAGGGGACGGGGCTCTGGAAACACCATATATTTT,CAWGRGRGSGNTIYF
NA,TRBJ1-3,12,TRBV28,NA,TGTGCCAGCAGCCCTCTGGGAAACACCATATATTTT,CASSPLGNTIYF
NA,TRBJ1-1,15,TRBV5-8,TRBD1,TGTGCCAGCAGCCCGAGGGACAGCCCCCATTATCAAGCTTTCTTT,CASSPRDSPHYQAFF
few,TRBJ2-5,18,TRBV9,TRBD2,TGTGCCAGCAGCGAAGGGACTAGCGGGAGAACCGTTCAAGAGACCCAGTACTTC,CASSEGTSGRTVQETQYF
NA,TRBJ2-5,15,TRBV5-1,NA,TGCGCCAGCAGCCCTGGCCTGAGAGTGGAGGAGACCCAGTACTTC,CASSPGLRVEETQYF
NA,TRBJ1-5,14,TRBV6-5,NA,TGTGCCAGCAGCCTACAGGGTAGCAATCAGCCCCAGCATTTT,CASSLQGSNQPQHF
NA,TRBJ1-2,15,TRBV27,TRBD1,TGTGCCAGCAGCCGTGCGGGACAGGGAGAACCTCGCTACACCTTC,CASSRAGQGEPRYTF
NA,TRBJ2-3,13,TRBV27,TRBD2,TGTGCCAGCAGTTTCCGACTAGCGGATACGCAGTATTTT,CASSFRLADTQYF
NA,TRBJ2-2,14,TRBV9,TRBD1,TGTGCCAGCAGCGCCGGGACAGGGCCCGGGGAGCTGTTTTTT,CASSAGTGPGELFF
once,TRBJ2-7,12,TRBV6-6,NA,TGTGCCAGCAGGCAAACAGGGTTCGAGCAGTACTTC,CASRQTGFEQYF
NA,TRBJ2-7,13,TRBV28,NA,TGTGCCAGCAGTCCACAGCCTTCCTACGAGCAGTACTTC,CASSPQPSYEQYF
NA,TRBJ1-3,14,TRBV7-2,NA,TGTGCCAGCAGCTCCCGAGGGGGAGGAAACACCATATATTTT,CASSSRGGGNTIYF
NA,TRBJ2-3,18,TRBV4-3,TRBD1,TGCGCCAGCAGCCAAATGATGGGAGGACAGGGGAGCACAGATACGCAGTATTTT,CASSQMMGGQGSTDTQYF
NA,TRBJ2-5,13,TRBV11-2,NA,TGTGCCAGCAGCCCGCCCGGTCGAGAGACCCAGTACTTC,CASSPPGRETQYF
NA,TRBJ1-2,14,TRBV19,NA,TGTGCCAGTAGTACCGGACAGACAAACTATGGCTACACCTTC,CASSTGQTNYGYTF
NA,TRBJ1-2,17,TRBV5-1,TRBD1,TGCGCCAGCAGCTTGGAAGGGTCGCCAGGGGGCTACTATGGCTACACCTTC,CASSLEGSPGGYYGYTF